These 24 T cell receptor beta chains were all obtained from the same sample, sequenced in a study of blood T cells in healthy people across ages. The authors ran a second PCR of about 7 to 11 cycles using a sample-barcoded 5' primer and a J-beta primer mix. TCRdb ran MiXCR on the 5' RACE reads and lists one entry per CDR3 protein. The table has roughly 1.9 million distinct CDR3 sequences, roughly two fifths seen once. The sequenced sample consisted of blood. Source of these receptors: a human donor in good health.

The CDR3 spells CSARRQGADTQYF. In nucleotides, the CDR3 is TGCAGTGCTAGAAGACAGGGGGCAGATACGCAGTATTTT. The V gene is TRBV20-1, the J gene TRBJ2-3; 9 bases are a match to TRBD1. V was clipped by 2 bases and J by 4 bases; unmatched bases: 1. Germline lookup yields CDR1 DFQATT and CDR2 SNEGSKA (reference sequence). CDR3 length equals 13 residues.

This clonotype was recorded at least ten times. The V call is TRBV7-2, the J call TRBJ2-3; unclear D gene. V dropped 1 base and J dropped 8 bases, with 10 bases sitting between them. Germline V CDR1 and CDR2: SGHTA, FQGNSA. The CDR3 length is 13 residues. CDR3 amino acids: CASSLDSTGTQYF. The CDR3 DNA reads TGTGCCAGCAGCTTAGACAGCACGGGTACGCAGTATTTT.

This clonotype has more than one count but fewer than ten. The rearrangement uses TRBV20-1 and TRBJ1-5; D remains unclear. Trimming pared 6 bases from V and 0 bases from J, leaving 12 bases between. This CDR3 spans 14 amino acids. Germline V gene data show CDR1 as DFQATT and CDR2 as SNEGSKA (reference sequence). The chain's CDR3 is CSAVGQYSNQPQHF. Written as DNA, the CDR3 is TGCAGTGCCGTAGGGCAATATAGCAATCAGCCCCAGCATTTT.

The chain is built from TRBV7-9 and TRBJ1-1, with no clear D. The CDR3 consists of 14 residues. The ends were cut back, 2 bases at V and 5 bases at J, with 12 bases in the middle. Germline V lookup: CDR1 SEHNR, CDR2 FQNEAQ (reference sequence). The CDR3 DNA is TGTGCCAGCAGCTTAACAGAAGGACGGACTGAAGCTTTCTTT. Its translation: CASSLTEGRTEAFF.

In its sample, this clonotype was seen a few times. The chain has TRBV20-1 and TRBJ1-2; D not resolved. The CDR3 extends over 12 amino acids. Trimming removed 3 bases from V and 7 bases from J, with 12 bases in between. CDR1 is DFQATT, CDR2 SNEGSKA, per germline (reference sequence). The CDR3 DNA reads TGCAGTGCTAGTTCCCGGCTCAGTGGCTACACCTTC. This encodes CSASSRLSGYTF.

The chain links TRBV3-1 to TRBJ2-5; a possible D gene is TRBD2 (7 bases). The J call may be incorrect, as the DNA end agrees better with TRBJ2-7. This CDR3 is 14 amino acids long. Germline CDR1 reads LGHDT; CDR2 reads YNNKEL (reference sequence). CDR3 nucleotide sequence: TGTGCCAGCACCCGAGGGGGGGTCCTCTACGAGCAGTACTTC. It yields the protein CASTRGGVLYEQYF.

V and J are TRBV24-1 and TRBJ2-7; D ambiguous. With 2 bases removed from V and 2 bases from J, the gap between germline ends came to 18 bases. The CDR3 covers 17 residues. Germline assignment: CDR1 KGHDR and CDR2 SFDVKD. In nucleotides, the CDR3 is TGTGCCACCAGTGATTCGACCGCGTCATTGAATACCTACGAGCAGTACTTC. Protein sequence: CATSDSTASLNTYEQYF.

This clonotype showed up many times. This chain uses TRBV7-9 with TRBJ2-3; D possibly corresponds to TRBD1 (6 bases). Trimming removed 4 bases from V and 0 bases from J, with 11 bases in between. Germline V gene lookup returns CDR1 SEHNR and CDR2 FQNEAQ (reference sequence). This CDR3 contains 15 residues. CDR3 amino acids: CASSSGTSSTDTQYF. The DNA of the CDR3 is TGTGCCAGCAGCTCCGGGACAAGTAGCACAGATACGCAGTATTTT. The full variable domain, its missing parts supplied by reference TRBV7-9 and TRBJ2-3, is DTGVSQNPRHKITKRGQNVTFRCDPISEHNRLYWYRQTLGQGPEFLTYFQNEAQLEKSRLLSDRFSAERPKGSFSTLEIQRTEQGDSAMYLCASSSGTSSTDTQYFGPGTRLTVL.

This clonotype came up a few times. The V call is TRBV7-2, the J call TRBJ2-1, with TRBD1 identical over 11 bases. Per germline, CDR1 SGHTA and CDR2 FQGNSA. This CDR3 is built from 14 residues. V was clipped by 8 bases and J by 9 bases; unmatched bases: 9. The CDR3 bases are TGTGCCAGCTGGTCTGGGACAGGGGGAGGTGAGCAGTTCTTC. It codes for CASWSGTGGGEQFF.

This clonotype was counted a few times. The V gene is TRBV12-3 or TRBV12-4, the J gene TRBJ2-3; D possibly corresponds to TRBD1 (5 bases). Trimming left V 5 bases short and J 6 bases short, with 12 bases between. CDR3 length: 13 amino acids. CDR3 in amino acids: CASSPRERDTQYF. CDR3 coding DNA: TGTGCCAGCAGTCCCAGGGAACGGGATACGCAGTATTTT.

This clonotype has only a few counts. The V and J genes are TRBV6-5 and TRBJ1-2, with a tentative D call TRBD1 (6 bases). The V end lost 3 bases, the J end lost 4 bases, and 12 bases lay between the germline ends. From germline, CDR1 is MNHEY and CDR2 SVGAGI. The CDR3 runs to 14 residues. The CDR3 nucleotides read TGTGCCAGCAGTTATGAAGGACAGCTCTATGGCTACACCTTC. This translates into CASSYEGQLYGYTF.

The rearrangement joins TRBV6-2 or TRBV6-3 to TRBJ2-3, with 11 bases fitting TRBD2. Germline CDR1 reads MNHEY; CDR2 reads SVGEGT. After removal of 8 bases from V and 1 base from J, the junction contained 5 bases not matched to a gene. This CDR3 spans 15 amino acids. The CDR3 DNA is TGTGCCAGCCCCAATAGCGGGGGGGGCACAGATACGCAGTATTTT. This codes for CASPNSGGGTDTQYF.

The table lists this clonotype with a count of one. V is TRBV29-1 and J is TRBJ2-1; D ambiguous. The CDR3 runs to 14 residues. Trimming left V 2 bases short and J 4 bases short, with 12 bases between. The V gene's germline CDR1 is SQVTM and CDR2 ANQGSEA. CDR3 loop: CSVEIPQRYNEQFF. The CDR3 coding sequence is TGCAGCGTTGAAATCCCACAGAGGTACAATGAGCAGTTCTTC.

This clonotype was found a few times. The CDR3 is CAISDRESYEQYF. The CDR3 coding sequence is TGTGCCATCAGTGATAGGGAAAGCTACGAGCAGTACTTC. The rearrangement links TRBV10-3 to TRBJ2-5; D is undetermined. The J call is uncertain, as TRBJ2-7 better fits the DNA end. Germline CDR1 reads ENHRY; CDR2 reads SYGVKD. This CDR3 contains 13 residues.

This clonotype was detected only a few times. The CDR3 nucleotides read TGTGCCAGCAGTTTGATAGCGGGGGGGCTGGTTGAGCAGTACTTC. This gives the protein CASSLIAGGLVEQYF. The chain carries TRBV27 and TRBJ2-5, with TRBD2 matching over 11 bases. V dropped 3 bases and J dropped 11; count of bases not matched to a gene: 11. Germline V gene lookup returns CDR1 MNHEY and CDR2 SMNVEV (reference sequence). The CDR3 covers 15 residues.

CDR3 sequence reads: CASRDSFNYGYTF. The DNA for the CDR3 is TGTGCCAGCAGAGACAGTTTCAATTATGGCTACACCTTC. J is TRBJ1-2 and V is TRBV6-5; perhaps TRBD1 as D (5 bases). This CDR3 has 13 residues. Germline values: CDR1 MNHEY, CDR2 SVGAGI. V was cut by 6 bases and J by 5 bases, with 13 bases left in between.

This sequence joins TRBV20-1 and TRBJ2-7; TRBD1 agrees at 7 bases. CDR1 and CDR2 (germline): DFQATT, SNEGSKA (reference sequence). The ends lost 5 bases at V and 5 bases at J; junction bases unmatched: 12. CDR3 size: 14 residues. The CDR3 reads CSAYAGTASNEQYF. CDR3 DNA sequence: TGCAGTGCTTATGCCGGGACAGCGAGCAACGAGCAGTACTTC.

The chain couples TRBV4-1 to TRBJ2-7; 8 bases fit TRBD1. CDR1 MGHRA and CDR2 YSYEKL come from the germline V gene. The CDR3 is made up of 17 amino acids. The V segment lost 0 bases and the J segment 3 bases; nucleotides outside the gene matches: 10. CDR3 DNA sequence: TGCGCCAGCAGCCAAGATTGGGGGACAGGTAGATTCTACGAGCAGTACTTC. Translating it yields CASSQDWGTGRFYEQYF.

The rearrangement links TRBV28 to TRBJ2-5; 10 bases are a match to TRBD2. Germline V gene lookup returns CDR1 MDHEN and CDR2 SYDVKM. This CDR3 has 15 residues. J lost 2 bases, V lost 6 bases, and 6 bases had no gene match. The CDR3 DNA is TGTGCCAGCAGCCATAGCGGGGGGTTACAAGAGACCCAGTACTTC. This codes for CASSHSGGLQETQYF.

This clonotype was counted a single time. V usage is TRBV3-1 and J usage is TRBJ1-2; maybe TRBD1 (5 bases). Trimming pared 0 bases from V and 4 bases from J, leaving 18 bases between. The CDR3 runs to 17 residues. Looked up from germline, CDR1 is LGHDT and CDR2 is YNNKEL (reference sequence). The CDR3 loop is CASSQELKKGVAYGYTF. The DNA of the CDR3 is TGTGCCAGCAGCCAAGAGCTGAAGAAAGGGGTGGCCTATGGCTACACCTTC.

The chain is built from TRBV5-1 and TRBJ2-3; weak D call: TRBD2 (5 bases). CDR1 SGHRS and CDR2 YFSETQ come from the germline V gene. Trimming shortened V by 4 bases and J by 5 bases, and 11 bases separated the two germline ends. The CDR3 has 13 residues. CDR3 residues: CASSAEVGDTQYF. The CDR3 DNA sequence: TGCGCCAGCAGCGCGGAGGTGGGAGATACGCAGTATTTT.

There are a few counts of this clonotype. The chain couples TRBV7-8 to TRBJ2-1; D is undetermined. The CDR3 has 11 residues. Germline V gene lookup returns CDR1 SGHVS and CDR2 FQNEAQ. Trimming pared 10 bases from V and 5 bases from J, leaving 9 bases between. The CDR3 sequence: CATGPNNEQFF. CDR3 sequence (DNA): TGTGCCACCGGGCCAAACAATGAGCAGTTCTTC. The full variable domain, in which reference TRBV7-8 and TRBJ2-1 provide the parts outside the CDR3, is GAGVSQSPRYKVAKRGQDVALRCDPISGHVSLFWYQQALGQGPEFLTYFQNEAQLDKSGLPSDRFFAERPEGSVSTLKIQRTQQEDSAVYLCATGPNNEQFFGPGTRLTVL.

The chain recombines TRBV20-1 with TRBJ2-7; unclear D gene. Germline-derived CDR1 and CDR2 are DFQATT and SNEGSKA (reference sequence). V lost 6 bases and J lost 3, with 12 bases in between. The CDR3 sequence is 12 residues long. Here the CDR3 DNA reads TGCAGTGCCGGGCACTCCTTCTACGAGCAGTACTTC. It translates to CSAGHSFYEQYF.

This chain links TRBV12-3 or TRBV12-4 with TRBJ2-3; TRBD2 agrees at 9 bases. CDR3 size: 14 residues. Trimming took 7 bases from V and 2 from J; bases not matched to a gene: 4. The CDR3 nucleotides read TGTGCCAGCACCCGCGGGGGGGCCACAGATACGCAGTATTTT. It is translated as CASTRGGATDTQYF.